This T cell receptor beta chain stems from a study of monozygotic twins with inflammatory bowel disease. Study results and limitations: Perhaps reflecting limited power, concordant and discordant twins did not differ in repertoire similarity. Twins with IBD were found to have lower TCRbeta diversity (inverse Simpson) than healthy co-twins. Some repertoire variability may stem from patients' differing immunosuppressive treatments. IBD patients, compared with healthy twins, shared fewer clonotypes with others (especially with disease activity).

From its re-call of the 5' RACE reads, TCRdb lists each CDR3 protein once, without DNA. Here the sample table reports approximately 380,000 distinct CDR3 sequences. Comments on this clonotype: What it binds is not known.

Germline V gene sequence: CDR1 SGHRS, CDR2 YFSETQ. The CDR3 is 16 residues long. V is TRBV5-1 and J is TRBJ2-3; TCRdb outputs TRBD2, but without DNA this stays unchecked. Material: blood. This receptor was identified in a human donor with ulcerative colitis or Crohn's disease, or a healthy co-twin of an affected twin (not recorded which). CDR3 residues: CASARRSGGATDTQYF.